This TCR beta chain originates from a study of OX40 agonist ivuxolimab in advanced cancers. Study background: At doses from 0.01 to 10 mg/kg, patients were given intravenous ivuxolimab every 2 weeks.

The CDR3 has 17 amino acids. With 5 bases clipped from V and 3 bases from J, the junction kept 8 bases outside the gene matches. Germline CDR1 reads SGHRS; CDR2 reads YFSETQ. The assay was immunoSEQ multiplex PCR, and TCRdb's table has in-frame clones only and misses some. The sample records about 69,000 clones, almost 90% being singletons. Study conclusions and caveats: Part of the nonresponder group also had normalized T-cell clonal expansion that was low. Undetermined was the antigen specificity of the expanded peripheral T cells.

Patients were ruled out by autoimmune disease history or systemic immunosuppression. Turning to this clone: The antigen is not known.

The source was CD4+ or CD8+ T cells sorted from blood, collected in a trial of the OX40 agonist ivuxolimab. The chain couples TRBV5-1 to TRBJ2-2; 12 positions match TRBD2. This clonotype was obtained from an adult with an advanced solid tumor such as melanoma, head and neck, liver or kidney cancer. The CDR3: CASRKTSGRADTGELFF. CDR3 nucleotide sequence: TGCGCCAGCAGAAAGACTAGCGGGAGAGCAGACACCGGGGAGCTGTTTTTT.